The 29 T cell receptor beta chains in this list originate from one sample, sequenced in a study of early T cells in non-severe SARS-CoV-2 infection. TCRdb reanalysed the 5' RACE reads using MiXCR and keeps one entry per CDR3 protein. The sample records some 77,000 distinct CDR3 sequences, roughly 13% being singletons. Sequenced sample: whole blood. The source of these receptors is an adult who was a healthcare worker with PCR-confirmed SARS-CoV-2 infection or an uninfected control (not recorded which).

This clonotype has a handful of counts. This chain's CDR3 is CASSPPPLTVTGELFF. DNA of the CDR3: TGTGCCAGCAGTCCTCCCCCCTTGACAGTCACCGGGGAGCTGTTTTTT. The gene calls are TRBV27 and TRBJ2-2; D might be TRBD1 (5 bases). The germline gives CDR1 MNHEY, CDR2 SMNVEV (reference sequence). Trimming removed 5 bases from V and 4 bases from J, with 17 bases in between. There are 16 residues in the CDR3.

This clonotype was counted ten times or more. CDR3 sequence: CAWSVGGSQPQHF. Written as DNA, the CDR3 is TGTGCCTGGAGTGTAGGGGGCTCTCAGCCCCAGCATTTT. The chain is built from TRBV30 and TRBJ1-5; 7 positions match TRBD1. Germline assignment: CDR1 GTSNPN and CDR2 SVGIG (reference sequence). CDR3 length equals 13 residues. J was trimmed by 6 bases and V by 0 bases; bases with no gene match: 2.

This chain links TRBV7-9 with TRBJ2-2; 9 bases map to TRBD2. The CDR3 is 16 amino acids. V was clipped by 5 bases and J by 6 bases; unmatched bases: 10. Per germline, CDR1 SEHNR and CDR2 FQNEAQ (reference sequence). The CDR3 loop reads CASSDYPGLAPGELFF. The CDR3 bases are TGTGCCAGCAGCGACTATCCGGGACTAGCACCCGGGGAGCTGTTTTTT.

The rearrangement joins TRBV3-1 to TRBJ2-7, with D perhaps matching TRBD2 (5 bases). Germline V gene sequence: CDR1 LGHDT, CDR2 YNNKEL (reference sequence). The CDR3 has 11 residues. V lost 4 bases to trimming and J lost 7 bases, with 8 bases between them. The CDR3 spells CASSLRGEQYF. DNA for the CDR3: TGTGCCAGCAGCCTCCGGGGAGAGCAGTACTTC.

The rearrangement links TRBV6-4 to TRBJ2-2; D gene ambiguous. This CDR3 spans 14 amino acids. V was shortened by 4 bases and J by 1 base, with 7 bases between the two germline ends. CDR1 is MRHNA and CDR2 is SNTAGT in the germline V gene. CDR3: CASSGFMNTGELFF. The CDR3 DNA sequence: TGTGCCAGCAGTGGATTCATGAACACCGGGGAGCTGTTTTTT.

This clonotype was counted ten times or more. V usage is TRBV28 and J usage is TRBJ1-5; 7 bases map to TRBD1. Per the germline V gene, CDR1 is MDHEN and CDR2 is SYDVKM. This CDR3 has 16 amino acids. The ends lost 2 bases at V and 4 bases at J; junction bases unmatched: 8. The CDR3 is CASSLVAGQANQPQHF. The DNA of the CDR3 is TGTGCCAGCAGTTTAGTCGCTGGACAGGCAAATCAGCCCCAGCATTTT.

This clonotype was picked up a small number of times. V and J are TRBV14 and TRBJ1-1; D remains ambiguous. V was clipped by 0 bases and J by 0 bases, with 5 bases between them. In germline, CDR1 is SGHDN, CDR2 FVKESK. This CDR3 has 14 amino acids. CDR3 bases: TGTGCCAGCAGCCAAGAGTTGATGAACACTGAAGCTTTCTTT. Translation: CASSQELMNTEAFF. The full variable domain, its missing parts supplied by reference TRBV14 and TRBJ1-1, is EAGVTQFPSHSVIEKGQTVTLRCDPISGHDNLYWYRRVMGKEIKFLLHFVKESKQDESGMPNNRFLAERTGGTYSTLKVQPAELEDSGVYFCASSQELMNTEAFFGQGTRLTVV.

This clonotype has only a few counts. V gene TRBV6-2 or TRBV6-3 combines with J gene TRBJ2-2; D is perhaps TRBD1 (5 bases). V was shortened by 5 bases and J by 3 bases, with 13 bases between the two germline ends. The CDR3 consists of 15 residues. Germline V lookup: CDR1 MNHEY, CDR2 SVGEGT. CDR3 DNA sequence: TGTGCCAGCAGTCCCGGTGTAGGGGACACCGGGGAGCTGTTTTTT. Translating it yields CASSPGVGDTGELFF.

This clonotype was found a few times. V gene TRBV9 combines with J gene TRBJ1-1; D is unresolved. V lost 2 bases, J lost 1 base, and 12 bases lay in between. CDR3 length: 15 amino acids. Germline CDR1 and CDR2: SGDLS and YYNGEE. The CDR3 region is CASSVTETSNTEAFF. Written as DNA, the CDR3 is TGTGCCAGCAGCGTGACGGAAACTTCGAACACTGAAGCTTTCTTT. The entire variable domain, with the rest obtained from reference TRBV9 and TRBJ1-1, is as follows: DSGVTQTPKHLITATGQRVTLRCSPRSGDLSVYWYQQSLDQGLQFLIQYYNGEERAKGNILERFSAQQFPDLHSELNLSSLELGDSALYFCASSVTETSNTEAFFGQGTRLTVV.

The chain combines TRBV7-2 with TRBJ2-3; 7 positions agree with TRBD1. The CDR3 loop spans 16 amino acids. Germline CDR1 and CDR2: SGHTA and FQGNSA. The V and J ends lost 4 bases and 0 bases, in that order; junction bases with no gene match: 7. The CDR3 protein is CASSWLGQSSTDTQYF. In DNA, the CDR3 is TGTGCCAGCAGCTGGCTGGGACAGAGTAGCACAGATACGCAGTATTTT.

This clonotype was counted only a few times. The V and J genes are TRBV7-8 and TRBJ2-1; the match to TRBD2 covers 8 bases. V dropped 2 bases and J dropped 0; count of bases not matched to a gene: 3. This CDR3 region has 16 residues. CDR1 SGHVS and CDR2 FQNEAQ come from the germline V gene. The CDR3 region is CASSLIAGSSYNEQFF. In DNA, the CDR3 is TGTGCCAGCAGCTTAATAGCGGGGAGCTCCTACAATGAGCAGTTCTTC.

In this sample, this clonotype turned up many times. J is TRBJ2-3 and V is TRBV28; 7 bases line up with TRBD2. The germline V gene has CDR1 MDHEN and CDR2 SYDVKM. J was trimmed by 0 bases and V by 3 bases; bases with no gene match: 3. This CDR3 is built from 15 residues. In nucleotides, the CDR3 is TGTGCCAGCAGTTTGGGGGAGGGTAGCACAGATACGCAGTATTTT. Protein product: CASSLGEGSTDTQYF.

In its sample, this clonotype was seen many times. This chain links TRBV29-1 with TRBJ2-1; 7 bases line up with TRBD1. Germline CDR1 is SQVTM and CDR2 is ANQGSEA. The CDR3 runs 17 residues. After removal of 2 bases from V and 3 bases from J, the junction contained 13 bases not matched to a gene. CDR3 DNA sequence: TGCAGCGTTGAACCTCAAGGGGGCAGGTTCCTCTACAATGAGCAGTTCTTC. Its translation: CSVEPQGGRFLYNEQFF.

V is TRBV6-2 or TRBV6-3 and J is TRBJ2-3; TRBD2 agrees at 13 bases. Germline CDR1 and CDR2: MNHEY and SVGEGT. The V and J ends lost 6 bases and 5 bases, in that order; junction bases with no gene match: 2. This CDR3 spans 14 amino acids. The CDR3 here is CASRGLAGIDTQYF. Here the CDR3 DNA reads TGTGCCAGCAGGGGACTAGCGGGGATAGATACGCAGTATTTT.

This clonotype was counted only a few times. This CDR3 is CASSLWGLDEKLFF. The CDR3, as DNA: TGTGCCAGCAGCTTATGGGGGCTGGATGAAAAACTGTTTTTT. V usage is TRBV7-9 and J usage is TRBJ1-4; tentative D call: TRBD1 (6 bases). Trimming cost V 2 bases and J 6 bases, with 10 bases left between them. The CDR3 consists of 14 residues. Per germline, CDR1 SEHNR and CDR2 FQNEAQ (reference sequence).

This clonotype was observed many times. The chain uses TRBV5-6 and TRBJ2-7; D perhaps matches TRBD1 (6 bases). The CDR3 loop spans 13 amino acids. CDR1 and CDR2 (germline): SGHDT, YYEEEE. Trimming stripped 5 bases from V and 2 bases from J, with 11 bases between. CDR3 amino acids: CASSQQGTYEQYF. In DNA form, the CDR3 reads TGTGCCAGCAGTCAACAGGGAACCTACGAGCAGTACTTC.

The chain uses TRBV7-2 and TRBJ2-3; D is unresolved. CDR1 and CDR2 (germline): SGHTA, FQGNSA. CDR3 length: 12 amino acids. The V and J ends lost 3 bases and 6 bases respectively, with 7 bases between them. CDR3: CASSFPPDTQYF. CDR3 sequence (DNA): TGTGCCAGCAGCTTTCCCCCGGATACGCAGTATTTT. Full variable domain (remainder filled in from reference TRBV7-2 and TRBJ2-3): GAGVSQSPSNKVTEKGKDVELRCDPISGHTALYWYRQSLGQGLEFLIYFQGNSAPDKSGLPSDRFSAERTGGSVSTLTIQRTQQEDSAVYLCASSFPPDTQYFGPGTRLTVL.

In this sample, this clonotype turned up a few times. V usage is TRBV7-8 and J usage is TRBJ2-3; 9 positions agree with TRBD2. V was clipped by 5 bases and J by 0 bases; unmatched bases: 6. Germline values: CDR1 SGHVS, CDR2 FQNEAQ. This CDR3 region has 16 residues. In nucleotides, the CDR3 is TGTGCCAGCAGCCAGGGAGCGGGGGGAAGCACAGATACGCAGTATTTT. Translating gives CASSQGAGGSTDTQYF.

This clonotype showed up many times. V and J are TRBV12-3 or TRBV12-4 and TRBJ2-3; 11 positions agree with TRBD2. The CDR3 contains 17 residues. Trimming at V came to 2 bases and at J to 5 bases, leaving 9 bases not matched to a gene. CDR3 coding DNA: TGTGCCAGCAGTTTATACCCCCCAGGGACTAGCGGAGATACGCAGTATTTT. As protein: CASSLYPPGTSGDTQYF.

This clonotype turned up a few times. The J gene is TRBJ2-7, the V gene TRBV19, with a weak D call TRBD1 (6 bases). From germline, CDR1 is LNHDA and CDR2 SQIVND (reference sequence). This CDR3 has 15 residues. The V end lost 5 bases, the J end lost 0 bases, and 14 bases lay between the germline ends. This chain's CDR3 is CASSPDSLSSYEQYF. The DNA of the CDR3 is TGTGCCAGTAGTCCGGACAGCCTGAGCTCCTACGAGCAGTACTTC.

In this sample, this clonotype turned up a few times. The chain joins TRBV7-2 to TRBJ2-3, with 13 bases that match TRBD2. In germline, CDR1 is SGHTA, CDR2 FQGNSA. The V and J ends lost 6 bases and 4 bases, in that order; junction bases with no gene match: 10. The CDR3 length is 17 residues. The CDR3 nucleotides are TGTGCCAGCAGAGAAACTAGCGGGAGGGTTCTCTCAGATACGCAGTATTTT. Protein sequence: CASRETSGRVLSDTQYF.

The table lists this clonotype with many counts. The chain uses TRBV5-1 and TRBJ2-7; D is possibly TRBD1 (7 bases). V was shortened by 2 bases and J by 1 base, with 19 bases between the two germline ends. Germline loops: CDR1 SGHRS, CDR2 YFSETQ. The CDR3 consists of 17 residues. The CDR3 loop reads CASSLLYRGGGSYEQYF. The DNA for the CDR3 is TGCGCCAGCAGCTTACTTTACAGGGGAGGAGGATCCTACGAGCAGTACTTC.

In this sample, this clonotype turned up many times. V gene TRBV6-1 combines with J gene TRBJ2-7, with no clear D. V shed 0 bases and J shed 3 bases, with 3 bases lying between them. This CDR3 has 12 amino acids. CDR1 MNHNS and CDR2 SASEGT come from the germline V gene. The CDR3 nucleotides are TGTGCCAGCAGTGAAGCCAACTACGAGCAGTACTTC. Protein: CASSEANYEQYF.

This clonotype was picked up a small number of times. The CDR3 bases are TGCGCCAGCAGCGGGACCATCGGCGACGAGCAGTACTTC. Its protein is CASSGTIGDEQYF. The chain couples TRBV5-1 to TRBJ2-7; D might be TRBD1 or TRBD2, each matching 5 bases. Germline V gene data show CDR1 as SGHRS and CDR2 as YFSETQ. V was cut by 4 bases and J by 5 bases, with 13 bases left in between. The CDR3 spans 13 residues.

Only a few counts were recorded for this clonotype. The CDR3 spells CASSGGGFSYNEQFF. The CDR3 bases are TGCGCCAGCAGCGGAGGAGGTTTCTCCTACAATGAGCAGTTCTTC. This chain connects TRBV5-1 to TRBJ2-1; D might be TRBD2 (5 bases). There are 15 residues in the CDR3. V lost 4 bases and J lost 0, with 11 bases in between. Germline V gives CDR1 SGHRS, CDR2 YFSETQ.

There are many counts of this clonotype. CDR3 sequence: CASSLFRGPRDEQFF. The CDR3, as DNA: TGCGCCAGCAGCTTGTTCCGGGGCCCCAGGGATGAGCAGTTCTTC. The genes are TRBV5-1 and TRBJ2-1; D is possibly TRBD1 or TRBD2 (5 bases each). Germline loops: CDR1 SGHRS, CDR2 YFSETQ. V lost 1 base, J lost 8 bases, and 16 bases lay in between. This CDR3 is 15 amino acids long. Combining the CDR3 with reference TRBV5-1 and TRBJ2-1 gives the whole variable domain KAGVTQTPRYLIKTRGQQVTLSCSPISGHRSVSWYQQTPGQGLQFLFEYFSETQRNKGNFPGRFSGRQFSNSRSEMNVSTLELGDSALYLCASSLFRGPRDEQFFGPGTRLTVL.

The table lists this clonotype with a few counts. V is TRBV4-1 and J is TRBJ1-2; a weak D match, TRBD1 (6 bases). The CDR3 totals 15 residues. Per the germline V gene, CDR1 is MGHRA and CDR2 is YSYEKL. Trimming took off 4 bases at V and 4 bases at J, with 16 bases between the two ends. DNA of the CDR3: TGCGCCAGCAGCCGTAACAGGGAGGACGCCTATGGCTACACCTTC. The encoded protein is CASSRNREDAYGYTF.

This clonotype turned up a few times. This chain links TRBV9 with TRBJ2-2; 7 positions match TRBD1. V gave up 4 bases and J gave up 7 bases; unmatched junction bases: 19. CDR3 size: 18 residues. CDR1 and CDR2 from the germline V gene are SGDLS and YYNGEE. CDR3 nucleotide sequence: TGTGCCAGCAGCCTCCTAGGGGGCGGGCCCCTTCTGGTCGGGGAGCTGTTTTTT. It specifies CASSLLGGGPLLVGELFF.

At least ten counts were recorded for this clonotype. This chain links TRBV2 with TRBJ1-2, with D tentatively TRBD1 (6 bases). CDR1 is SNHLY, CDR2 FYNNEI, per germline. The CDR3 totals 14 residues. V lost 8 bases and J lost 2, with 15 bases in between. CDR3 nucleotide sequence: TGTGCCAGCTCAGGGGATAAGATAAACTATGGCTACACCTTC. Encoded protein: CASSGDKINYGYTF.